The rows below give T cell receptor beta chains drawn from one sample of a study of regulatory T cells in long-lasting Graves disease. One entry per CDR3 protein results from TCRdb running MiXCR on the multiplex PCR reads. The table has hundreds of thousands of distinct CDR3 sequences, around 21% seen once; the top ten hold under 9%. Source: peripheral blood mononuclear cells (PBMCs), taken when the disease was refractory, from a patient treated with antithyroid drugs. The receptors come from a female donor with Graves disease. The CDR3 runs from the conserved cysteine through the conserved F or W. D genes are given only for firm matches. Some rows have no size entry. The others give once, few or many, or a class for an expanded clone.

CDR3 protein: CASSLKFGTEAFF; CDR3 DNA: TGTGCCAGCAGTTTAAAGTTTGGCACTGAAGCTTTCTTT; V gene: TRBV12-3/TRBV12-4; D gene: .; J gene: TRBJ1-1; clone size: many
CDR3 protein: CASSPLGQGGDTIYF; CDR3 DNA: TGTGCCAGCTCACCTCTGGGACAGGGTGGCGACACCATATATTTT; V gene: TRBV18; D gene: TRBD1; J gene: TRBJ1-3; clone size: once
CDR3 protein: CASSSRTGGETQYF; CDR3 DNA: TGTGCCAGCAGCTCACGGACAGGCGGAGAGACCCAGTACTTC; V gene: TRBV7-9; D gene: TRBD1; J gene: TRBJ2-5; clone size: many
CDR3 protein: CSVELGLAGVRYETQYF; CDR3 DNA: TGCAGCGTTGAGTTGGGACTAGCGGGAGTTCGATACGAGACCCAGTACTTC; V gene: TRBV29-1; D gene: TRBD2; J gene: TRBJ2-5; clone size: few
CDR3 protein: CASSPLTSGSYEQYF; CDR3 DNA: TGTGCCAGCAGTCCCCTGACTAGCGGGAGTTACGAGCAGTACTTC; V gene: TRBV28; D gene: TRBD2; J gene: TRBJ2-7; clone size: many
CDR3 protein: CASSYWEGADEQYF; CDR3 DNA: TGTGCCAGCAGTTATTGGGAGGGGGCGGACGAGCAGTACTTC; V gene: TRBV6-5; D gene: .; J gene: TRBJ2-7; clone size: many
CDR3 protein: CASSPETGNYEQYF; CDR3 DNA: TGTGCCAGCAGTCCCGAGACGGGCAACTACGAGCAGTACTTC; V gene: TRBV12-3/TRBV12-4; D gene: .; J gene: TRBJ2-7; clone size: many
CDR3 protein: CASSLVKDGPEAFF; CDR3 DNA: TGTGCCAGCAGCTTGGTTAAGGACGGACCTGAAGCTTTCTTT; V gene: TRBV11-3; D gene: .; J gene: TRBJ1-1; clone size: few
CDR3 protein: CASSLNGQGDTEAFF; CDR3 DNA: TGTGCCAGCAGCTTGAATGGACAGGGCGACACTGAAGCTTTCTTT; V gene: TRBV5-4; D gene: TRBD1; J gene: TRBJ1-1; clone size: .
CDR3 protein: CASTGLGEAFF; CDR3 DNA: TGTGCCAGTACAGGACTTGGTGAAGCTTTCTTT; V gene: TRBV19; D gene: .; J gene: TRBJ1-1; clone size: .
CDR3 protein: CASGPGDIHEQYF; CDR3 DNA: TGTGCCAGCGGGCCCGGGGATATCCACGAGCAGTACTTC; V gene: TRBV6-1; D gene: .; J gene: TRBJ2-7; clone size: .
CDR3 protein: CASSVGEAFF; CDR3 DNA: TGTGCCAGCAGTGTGGGGGAAGCTTTCTTT; V gene: TRBV2; D gene: .; J gene: TRBJ1-1; clone size: many
CDR3 protein: CASSLRSRHYEQYF; CDR3 DNA: TGTGCCAGCAGTTTAAGGAGCAGACACTACGAGCAGTACTTC; V gene: TRBV28; D gene: .; J gene: TRBJ2-7; clone size: many
CDR3 protein: CASSGLTGYGETQYF; CDR3 DNA: TGTGCCAGCAGTGGCTTGACTGGCTATGGGGAGACCCAGTACTTC; V gene: TRBV2; D gene: .; J gene: TRBJ2-5; clone size: many
CDR3 protein: CASSPWTGENEQYF; CDR3 DNA: TGCGCCAGCAGCCCATGGACAGGGGAAAACGAGCAGTACTTC; V gene: TRBV5-1; D gene: TRBD1; J gene: TRBJ2-7; clone size: .
CDR3 protein: CASTRGRTVAFF; CDR3 DNA: TGTGCCAGCACGAGGGGTCGGACTGTAGCTTTCTTT; V gene: TRBV27; D gene: .; J gene: TRBJ1-1; clone size: .
CDR3 protein: CASSLVTSILTYEQYF; CDR3 DNA: TGCGCCAGCAGCTTGGTTACCAGCATTCTAACCTACGAGCAGTACTTC; V gene: TRBV5-1; D gene: .; J gene: TRBJ2-7; clone size: few
CDR3 protein: CASSIRGVGANVLTF; CDR3 DNA: TGTGCCAGTAGTATACGGGGGGTGGGGGCCAACGTCCTGACTTTC; V gene: TRBV19; D gene: TRBD2; J gene: TRBJ2-6; clone size: many
CDR3 protein: CASSLDTSYNSPLHF; CDR3 DNA: TGTGCCAGCAGCTTGGATACAAGCTATAATTCACCCCTCCACTTT; V gene: TRBV5-5; D gene: .; J gene: TRBJ1-6; clone size: .
CDR3 protein: CASSWAPNYGYTF; CDR3 DNA: TGTGCCAGCAGTTGGGCCCCTAACTATGGCTACACCTTC; V gene: TRBV2; D gene: .; J gene: TRBJ1-2; clone size: many
CDR3 protein: CASSQPRTGNYGYTF; CDR3 DNA: TGTGCCAGCAGCCAACCCCGGACAGGGAACTATGGCTACACCTTC; V gene: TRBV3-1; D gene: TRBD1; J gene: TRBJ1-2; clone size: .
CDR3 protein: CASSSDRTSGDTGELFF; CDR3 DNA: TGCGCCAGCAGTTCTGACCGGACTAGCGGGGATACCGGGGAGCTGTTTTTT; V gene: TRBV10-2; D gene: TRBD2; J gene: TRBJ2-2; clone size: many
CDR3 protein: CASSPPSAQETQYF; CDR3 DNA: TGTGCCAGCAGCCCTCCTAGCGCCCAAGAGACCCAGTACTTC; V gene: TRBV5-4; D gene: .; J gene: TRBJ2-5; clone size: .
CDR3 protein: CAWSVAREEQYF; CDR3 DNA: TGTGCCTGGAGTGTGGCCCGAGAGGAGCAGTACTTC; V gene: TRBV30; D gene: .; J gene: TRBJ2-7; clone size: few
CDR3 protein: CASRDSGNQPQHF; CDR3 DNA: TGTGCCAGTAGGGACAGCGGGAATCAGCCCCAGCATTTT; V gene: TRBV19; D gene: .; J gene: TRBJ1-5; clone size: .
CDR3 protein: CSAGKRDRVPDTQYF; CDR3 DNA: TGCAGTGCTGGAAAGCGGGATCGGGTCCCAGATACGCAGTATTTT; V gene: TRBV20-1; D gene: TRBD2; J gene: TRBJ2-3; clone size: .